This T cell receptor (beta chain) was identified during a study of blood T cell repertoires in COVID-19. Study-wide context: Acute and convalescent COVID-19 samples came from the United States, Italy and Spain. T cells, B-cell-depleted T cells, or PBMCs provided the cDNA or gDNA that served as material.

Per the original methods: Reference gene primer amplification in the assay estimated nucleated cell counts. Method: immunoSEQ multiplex PCR; TCRdb's copy keeps in-frame clones and lacks some. V, J and clone size were drawn from that table, and D and trimming were deduced from the DNA. The table shows about 97,000 clones, with 87% occurring only once. Germline trimming cut 5 bases from V and 8 bases from J; bases unmatched to any gene: 4. The length of the CDR3 is 13 residues. CDR1 KGHSH and CDR2 LQKENI come from the germline V gene. This TCR came from a human donor in a cohort sampled during active COVID-19. Specimen: peripheral blood. This chain joins TRBV18 and TRBJ2-4; 9 bases align to TRBD1. This chain's CDR3 is CASSGDRVDIQYF. CDR3 nucleotides: TGTGCCAGCTCAGGGGACAGGGTGGACATTCAGTACTTC.